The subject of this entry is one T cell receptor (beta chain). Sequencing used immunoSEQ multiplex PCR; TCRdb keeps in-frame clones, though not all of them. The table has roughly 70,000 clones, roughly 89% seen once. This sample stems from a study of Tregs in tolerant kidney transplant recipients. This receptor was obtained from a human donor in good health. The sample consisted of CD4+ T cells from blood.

CDR3 coding DNA: TGTGCCAGCAGACAGGGGGCTACCGGGGAGCTGTTTTTT. Translating it yields CASRQGATGELFF. The chain carries TRBV2 and TRBJ2-2; 9 positions agree with TRBD1. The length of the CDR3 is 13 residues. The germline gives CDR1 SNHLY, CDR2 FYNNEI. Trimming took 6 bases from V and 5 from J; bases not matched to a gene: 1.